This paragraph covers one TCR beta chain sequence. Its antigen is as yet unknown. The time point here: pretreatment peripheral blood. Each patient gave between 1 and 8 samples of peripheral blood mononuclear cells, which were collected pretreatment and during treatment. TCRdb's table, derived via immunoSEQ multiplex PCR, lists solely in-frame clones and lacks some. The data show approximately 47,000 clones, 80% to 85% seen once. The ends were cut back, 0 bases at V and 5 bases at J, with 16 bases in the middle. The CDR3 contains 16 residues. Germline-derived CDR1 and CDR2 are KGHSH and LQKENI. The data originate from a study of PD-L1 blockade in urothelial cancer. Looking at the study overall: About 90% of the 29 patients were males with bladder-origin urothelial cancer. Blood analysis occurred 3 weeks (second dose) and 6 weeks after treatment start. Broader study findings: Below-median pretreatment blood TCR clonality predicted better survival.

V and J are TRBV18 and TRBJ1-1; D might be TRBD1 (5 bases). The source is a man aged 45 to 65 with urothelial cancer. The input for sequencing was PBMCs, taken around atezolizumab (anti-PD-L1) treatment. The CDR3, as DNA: TGTGCCAGCTCACCACCGGTTCGGGGGGTTCGGACTGAAGCTTTCTTT. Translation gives CASSPPVRGVRTEAFF.